This T cell receptor (beta chain) was observed in a study of T cell changes during pregnancy in multiple sclerosis (dated 2019 in TCRdb). Background on the whole study: The study examined how the T cell repertoire changed over the course of pregnancy in women with multiple sclerosis.

In regard to this clone: Its binding antigen is unknown. No base quality values were provided; no much bigger clone lies one nucleotide off.

Receptor libraries were prepared by the immunoSEQ multiplex PCR assay. TCRdb retrieved this table from immuneACCESS and kept in-frame rearrangements only. Not all clones are present; in checked studies, unresolved V genes account for under half, and no reason is known for the remainder. The sample table shows around 13,000 clones, and around 88% are seen once. The top ten clonotypes cover over 7% of the sample. Sequenced material: CD8+ T cells from peripheral blood mononuclear cells, taken in the second trimester of pregnancy. This clonotype was obtained from a female donor in good health, enrolled as a control in a pregnancy study.

The sequenced DNA is TGCGCCAGCAGCCGCTGGACTAGCGGGAGATCCTACAATGAGCAGTTCTTC. Translated, this gives CASSRWTSGRSYNEQFF. The chain is encoded by TRBV4-1 joined to TRBJ2-1; the junction holds 13 bases that match TRBD2. Spanning cysteine to phenylalanine, the CDR3 consists of 17 amino acids. CDR3 DNA is the only sequence kept; it has 51 bases, read in frame from the first base. Ends trimmed: V by 4 bases, J by 1 base; bases unmatched to a gene: 4. According to the germline V gene, CDR1 reads MGHRA and CDR2 reads YSYEKL.